Listed below are T cell receptor beta chains from one sample, sequenced in a study of cytomegalovirus exposure and HLA in healthy donors. Produced via immunoSEQ multiplex PCR; TCRdb's table is partial and in-frame only. The table lists some 170,000 clones, over 75% of them singletons, with about 6.4% in the top ten. The sequencing sample was made of PBMCs. The receptors shown here come from a man aged 40-50 years in good health and CMV-seropositive. The CDR3 runs from the conserved cysteine through the conserved F or W. Each record gives: V gene, CDR3 protein.

v_gene: TRBV11-3; CDR3aa: CASSLGTGHAGELFF
v_gene: TRBV12-5; CDR3aa: CASGLRAGGMAFF
v_gene: TRBV6-5; CDR3aa: CASRWDRGSDTQYF
v_gene: TRBV2; CDR3aa: CASSPSGTYTDTQYF
v_gene: TRBV28; CDR3aa: CASSPGTSGNNEQFF
v_gene: TRBV19; CDR3aa: CASSINSPYQPQHF
v_gene: TRBV19; CDR3aa: CASSTPRQGRNNQPQHF
v_gene: TRBV29-1; CDR3aa: CSVDLAGQGRGEQYF
v_gene: TRBV11-2; CDR3aa: CASSSVLQGRTEAFF
v_gene: TRBV10-3; CDR3aa: CAISKPTGETYNEQFF
v_gene: TRBV5-1; CDR3aa: CASSLVWTSGQAYNEQFF
v_gene: TRBV5-1; CDR3aa: CASNQGNNYGYTF
v_gene: TRBV5-1; CDR3aa: CASTNPQGASEQYF
v_gene: TRBV13; CDR3aa: CASSPTSLTDTQYF
v_gene: TRBV7-9; CDR3aa: CASSSTGTGNSPLHF
v_gene: TRBV6-1; CDR3aa: CASKGDRGPTGELFF
v_gene: TRBV7-8; CDR3aa: CASSLGGRGLEETDTQYF
v_gene: TRBV27; CDR3aa: CASRTLSSTDTQYF
v_gene: TRBV10-3; CDR3aa: CAISLAGPNEQFF
v_gene: TRBV10-3; CDR3aa: CAISREVGDGGYTF
v_gene: TRBV5-1; CDR3aa: CASSSRLAGVANEQFF
v_gene: TRBV20-1; CDR3aa: CSASGSYEQYF
v_gene: TRBV6-5; CDR3aa: CASREGLAADTQYF
v_gene: TRBV5-1; CDR3aa: CASSSGDRANEQFF
v_gene: TRBV28; CDR3aa: CASSHPINRARQPQHF
v_gene: TRBV21-1; CDR3aa: CASSTKEIETGLAGGAYEQYF
v_gene: TRBV11-1; CDR3aa: CASSLGGDPYNEQFF
v_gene: TRBV5-5; CDR3aa: CASSFWPTNYNEQFF
v_gene: TRBV11-3; CDR3aa: CASSHGGYEQYF
v_gene: TRBV10-3; CDR3aa: CAIRRDKKNTEAFF
v_gene: TRBV11-2; CDR3aa: CASSFGQPQGIQYF
v_gene: TRBV5-1; CDR3aa: CASSFRGSTDTQYF
v_gene: TRBV5-1; CDR3aa: CASSLGRGRADEQYF
v_gene: TRBV4-1; CDR3aa: CASSQREGTVNTGELFF
v_gene: TRBV5-1; CDR3aa: CASFGGRANTGELFF
v_gene: TRBV12-5; CDR3aa: CASGLALNQPQHF
v_gene: TRBV4-1; CDR3aa: CASSQDASYNEQFF
v_gene: TRBV7-9; CDR3aa: CASSHTRDRGETQYF
v_gene: TRBV19; CDR3aa: CASSMGLTGLSTDTQYF
v_gene: TRBV27; CDR3aa: CASSPVQAGSSYEQYF
v_gene: TRBV27; CDR3aa: CASSLGGQGYTEAFF
v_gene: TRBV29-1; CDR3aa: CSAYRGSADTQYF
v_gene: TRBV4-1; CDR3aa: CASSHPTSGRHNGYTF